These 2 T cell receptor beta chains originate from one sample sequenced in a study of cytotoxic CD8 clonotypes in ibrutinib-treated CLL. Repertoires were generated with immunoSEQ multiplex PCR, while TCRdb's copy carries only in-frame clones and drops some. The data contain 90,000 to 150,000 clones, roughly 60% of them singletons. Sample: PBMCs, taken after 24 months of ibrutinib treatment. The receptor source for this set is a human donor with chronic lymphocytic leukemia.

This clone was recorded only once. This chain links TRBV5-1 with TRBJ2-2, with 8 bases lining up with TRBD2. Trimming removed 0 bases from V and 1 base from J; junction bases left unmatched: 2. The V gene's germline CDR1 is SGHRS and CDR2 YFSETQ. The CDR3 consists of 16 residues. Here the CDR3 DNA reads TGCGCCAGCAGCTTGGCTCTAGCGGGGAACACCGGGGAGCTGTTTTTT. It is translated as CASSLALAGNTGELFF.

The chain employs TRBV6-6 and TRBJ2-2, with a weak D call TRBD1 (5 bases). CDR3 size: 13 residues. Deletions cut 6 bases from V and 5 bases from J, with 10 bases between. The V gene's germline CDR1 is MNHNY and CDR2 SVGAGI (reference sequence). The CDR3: CASRRQGTGELFF. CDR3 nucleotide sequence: TGTGCCAGCAGGCGTCAGGGAACCGGGGAGCTGTTTTTT.